This T cell receptor beta chain was observed in a study of T cell changes during pregnancy in multiple sclerosis (dated by TCRdb to between 2017 and 2020). Looking at the study overall: Changes in the T cell repertoire over the course of pregnancy were examined in this study in women with multiple sclerosis.

With respect to this clone: The target of this receptor is not known. No base quality information exists; no much larger clone differs at one position.

V trim: 4 bases; J trim: 3 bases; unmatched bases: 5. CDR1 and CDR2 (MGHDK, SYGVNS) derive from the germline V gene. The CDR3 runs 17 residues from the cysteine to the phenylalanine. Only the CDR3 part of the read is kept: 51 bases, read in frame from the first base. Receptor amplification or capture employed the immunoSEQ multiplex PCR assay. Sourced from immuneACCESS, this table was stored by TCRdb with only in-frame sequences that have V and J called. A share of the clones is absent; for the studies checked, an unresolved V gene accounts for under half, and the remainder has no known explanation. This sample comprises around 80,000 clones, about 96% of them detected only once. The ten largest clones represent around 1% of the sample.

Sequencing was performed on peripheral blood, taken in the second trimester of pregnancy. This clonotype was sampled from a female donor with multiple sclerosis, enrolled in a pregnancy study. The V and J segments used are TRBV25-1 and TRBJ2-1, with 14 middle bases fitting TRBD2. The CDR3 sequence is CASSVGTSGGLYNEQFF. The bases read TGTGCCAGCAGTGTAGGGACTAGCGGGGGACTCTACAATGAGCAGTTCTTC.